The rows below give T cell receptor beta chains drawn from one sample of a study of CD8+ T cells in alopecia areata. The repertoire was sequenced with immunoSEQ multiplex PCR; TCRdb's copy has only in-frame clones and lacks some. The table records some 120,000 clones, around 50% of them present only once. The source was CD8+ T cells sorted from blood, collected at week 24, from a patient treated with tofacitinib. The receptor source for this set is a human donor with alopecia areata. Both conserved end residues are part of each CDR3. The D gene is left open where the match is weak. Expanded clones get a size class; other rows say once, few or many, or leave the size out.

clone_size	cdr3_length	v_call	j_call	d_call	cdr3_aa	cdr3_nt
.	18	TRBV13	TRBJ1-4	.	CASSLRDGALATNEKLFF	TGTGCCAGCAGCCTCCGGGACGGCGCTCTTGCAACTAATGAAAAACTGTTTTTT
.	12	TRBV13	TRBJ2-3	.	CASSPSGDTQYF	TGTGCCAGCAGCCCGAGCGGAGATACGCAGTATTTT
few	15	TRBV6-4	TRBJ2-3	.	CASSDSAGSTDTQYF	TGTGCCAGCAGTGACTCGGCGGGATCCACAGATACGCAGTATTTT
few	16	TRBV9	TRBJ2-3	TRBD1	CASSGYRDRGADTQYF	TGTGCCAGCAGCGGGTACCGGGACAGGGGTGCAGATACGCAGTATTTT
.	14	TRBV11-2	TRBJ2-5	.	CASSLDWAQETQYF	TGTGCCAGCAGCTTAGACTGGGCACAAGAGACCCAGTACTTC
.	12	TRBV10-2	TRBJ2-7	.	CASSELSYEQYF	TGCGCCAGCAGTGAGTTGAGCTACGAGCAGTACTTC
few	13	TRBV7-6	TRBJ1-2	.	CASSPGTDYGYTF	TGTGCCAGCAGCCCCGGGACGGACTATGGCTACACCTTC
.	12	TRBV4-1	TRBJ1-6	.	CASRLVNSPLHF	TGCGCCAGCAGGCTGGTTAATTCACCCCTCCACTTT
.	14	TRBV27	TRBJ1-5	.	CASSLSSSSQPQHF	TGTGCCAGCAGTTTATCGAGTAGCAGTCAGCCCCAGCATTTT
.	14	TRBV9	TRBJ2-3	.	CASSPRGPTDTQYF	TGTGCCAGCAGCCCCCGGGGGCCTACAGATACGCAGTATTTT
.	12	TRBV6-6	TRBJ2-1	TRBD1	CASSPGGNEQFF	TGTGCCAGCAGTCCAGGGGGAAATGAGCAGTTCTTC
few	10	TRBV7-9	TRBJ2-1	.	CASGDNEQFF	TGTGCCAGCGGCGACAATGAGCAGTTCTTC
.	16	TRBV5-1	TRBJ2-1	TRBD2	CASTHILAGAYNEQFF	TGCGCCAGCACCCACATACTAGCGGGGGCATACAATGAGCAGTTCTTC
few	13	TRBV30	TRBJ1-2	TRBD1	CAWSGDSDYGYTF	TGTGCCTGGAGTGGGGACAGCGACTATGGCTACACCTTC
.	15	TRBV7-8	TRBJ1-1	.	CASSLARLLNTEAFF	TGTGCCAGCAGCTTAGCGAGGCTCCTAAACACTGAAGCTTTCTTT
few	13	TRBV25-1	TRBJ2-5	TRBD1	CASQGTAQETQYF	TGTGCCAGCCAGGGGACAGCACAAGAGACCCAGTACTTC
few	14	TRBV6-4	TRBJ1-5	.	CASSPESVGQPQHF	TGTGCCAGCAGCCCCGAGTCGGTAGGTCAGCCCCAGCATTTT
many	14	TRBV4-1	TRBJ2-7	TRBD2	CASSPRRVAGEQYF	TGCGCCAGCAGCCCGAGACGGGTAGCGGGCGAGCAGTACTTC
.	15	TRBV5-4	TRBJ1-2	.	CASSSWDTSNYGYTF	TGTGCCAGCAGCTCCTGGGACACCTCTAACTATGGCTACACCTTC
.	14	TRBV11-2	TRBJ2-2	.	CATTTGSGTGELFF	TGTGCCACCACTACAGGGTCAGGCACCGGGGAGCTGTTTTTT
.	15	TRBV14	TRBJ2-1	.	CASSPYPGTYNEQFF	TGTGCCAGCAGCCCCTATCCCGGGACCTACAATGAGCAGTTCTTC
few	12	TRBV5-5	TRBJ2-7	.	CASSFDGYEQYF	TGTGCCAGCAGCTTTGACGGTTACGAGCAGTACTTC
.	12	TRBV4-1	TRBJ1-2	TRBD1	CASSQVRGGYTF	TGCGCCAGCAGCCAAGTCAGGGGGGGCTACACCTTC
.	15	TRBV5-6	TRBJ1-5	.	CASSLRVKGNQPQHF	TGTGCCAGCAGCTTGAGGGTTAAGGGCAATCAGCCCCAGCATTTT
.	13	TRBV25-1	TRBJ2-7	.	CASTLDNSYEQYF	TGTGCCAGCACACTGGACAACTCCTACGAGCAGTACTTC
.	14	TRBV19	TRBJ2-7	TRBD1	CASSIGRGPGEQYF	TGTGCCAGTAGTATCGGCAGGGGGCCAGGCGAGCAGTACTTC
.	16	TRBV27	TRBJ2-7	.	CASSLSVGHSSYEQYF	TGTGCCAGCAGTTTATCGGTAGGACATAGCTCCTACGAGCAGTACTTC
few	19	TRBV2	TRBJ1-3	TRBD1	CASSPGTGRRSSAGNTIYF	TGTGCCAGCAGTCCCGGGACAGGACGTAGAAGTTCGGCCGGAAACACCATATATTTT
.	12	TRBV30	TRBJ1-1	.	CAWSGGKAEAFF	TGTGCCTGGAGTGGAGGGAAGGCTGAAGCTTTCTTT
.	16	TRBV13	TRBJ2-5	.	CASSLAWTAVQETQYF	TGTGCCAGCAGCTTAGCTTGGACAGCAGTCCAAGAGACCCAGTACTTC
.	11	TRBV29-1	TRBJ2-3	.	CSVEDPDTQYF	TGCAGCGTTGAAGACCCAGATACGCAGTATTTT
.	11	TRBV7-9	TRBJ1-1	.	CASRGRDEAFF	TGTGCCAGCAGGGGGAGGGATGAAGCTTTCTTT